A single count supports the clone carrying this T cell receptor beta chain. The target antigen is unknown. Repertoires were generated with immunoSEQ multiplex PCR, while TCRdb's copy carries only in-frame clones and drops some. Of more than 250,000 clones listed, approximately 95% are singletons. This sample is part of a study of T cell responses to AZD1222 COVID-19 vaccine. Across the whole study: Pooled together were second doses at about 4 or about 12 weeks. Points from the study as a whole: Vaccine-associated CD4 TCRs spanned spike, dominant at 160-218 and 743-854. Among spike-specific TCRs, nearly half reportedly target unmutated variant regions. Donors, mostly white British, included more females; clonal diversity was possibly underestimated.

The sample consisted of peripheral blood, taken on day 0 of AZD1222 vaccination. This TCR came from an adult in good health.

The CDR3 DNA reads TGTGCCAGCAGTTACTTGGCAGGGCCATACGAGCAGTACTTC. Amino acid sequence: CASSYLAGPYEQYF. V usage is TRBV6-5 and J usage is TRBJ2-7, with TRBD1 as a possible D gene (5 bases). The CDR3 length is 14 residues. The V gene's germline CDR1 is MNHEY and CDR2 SVGAGI. V was pared by 1 base and J by 4 bases, with 11 bases between.